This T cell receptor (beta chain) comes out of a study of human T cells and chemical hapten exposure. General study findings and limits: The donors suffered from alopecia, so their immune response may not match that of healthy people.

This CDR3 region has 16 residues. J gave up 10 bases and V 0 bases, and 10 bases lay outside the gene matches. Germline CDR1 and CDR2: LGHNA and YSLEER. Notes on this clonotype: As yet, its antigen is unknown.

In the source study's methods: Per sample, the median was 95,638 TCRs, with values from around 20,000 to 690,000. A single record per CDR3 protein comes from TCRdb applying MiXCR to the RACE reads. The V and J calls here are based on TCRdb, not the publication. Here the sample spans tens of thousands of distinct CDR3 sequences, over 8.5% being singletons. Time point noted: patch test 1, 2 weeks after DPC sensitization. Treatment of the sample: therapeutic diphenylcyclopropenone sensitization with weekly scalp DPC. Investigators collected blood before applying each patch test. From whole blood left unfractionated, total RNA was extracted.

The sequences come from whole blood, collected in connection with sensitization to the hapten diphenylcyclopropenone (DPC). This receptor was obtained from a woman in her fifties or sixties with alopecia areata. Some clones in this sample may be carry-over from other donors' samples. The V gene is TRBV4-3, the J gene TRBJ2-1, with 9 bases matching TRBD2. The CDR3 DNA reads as TGCGCCAGCAGCCAAGATTCAGCGGGGGGCAAACAAGAGCAGTTCTTC. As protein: CASSQDSAGGKQEQFF.